This TCR beta chain was observed in a study of metastatic and nonmetastatic thyroid tumors. Study in general: It was across blood and tumor or nodule tissue from malignant and benign thyroid patients that repertoires were compared. Study-wide points: When malignant thyroid tumors were compared with benign nodules, TCR beta diversity was reportedly significantly higher in the malignant tumors. This held in both blood and tumor samples.

Patients had received no treatment of any kind before thyroid surgery. This clone was recorded only once. Its cognate antigen is unknown. Authors' methods: The authors used CDR3 differences across clinicopathological groups to build a distant-metastasis classifier for papillary thyroid cancer. TCRdb called clones again from the PCR reads with MiXCR. The V and J calls shown here were made by TCRdb, not taken from the authors' results. This table has some 20,000 clones, under 25% appearing once. This receptor was obtained from a female donor with papillary thyroid cancer or a benign thyroid nodule (not recorded which). Some clones in this sample may be carry-over from other donors' samples. Sequenced: tumor tissue.

CDR3 region: CSARGLGAVGTYEQYF. The CDR3 DNA is TGCAGTGCTCGGGGGCTAGGGGCGGTAGGGACCTACGAGCAGTACTTC. The chain is built from TRBV20-1 and TRBJ2-7; D might be TRBD1 or TRBD2, each matching 6 bases. CDR3 length: 16 residues. The germline V and J ends were trimmed by 5 bases and 2 bases, with 22 bases remaining between them. Germline assignment: CDR1 DFQATT and CDR2 SNEGSKA (reference sequence).